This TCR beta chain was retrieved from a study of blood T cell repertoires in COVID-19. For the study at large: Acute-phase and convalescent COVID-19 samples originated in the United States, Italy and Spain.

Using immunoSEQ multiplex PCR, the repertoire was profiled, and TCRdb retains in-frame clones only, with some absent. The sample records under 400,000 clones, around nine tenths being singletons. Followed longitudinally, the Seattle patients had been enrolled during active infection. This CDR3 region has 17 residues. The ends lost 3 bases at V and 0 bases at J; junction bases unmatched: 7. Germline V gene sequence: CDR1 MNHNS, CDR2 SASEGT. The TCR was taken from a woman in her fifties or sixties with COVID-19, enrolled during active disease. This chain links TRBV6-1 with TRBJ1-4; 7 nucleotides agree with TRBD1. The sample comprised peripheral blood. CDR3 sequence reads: CASSEIAGGATNEKLFF. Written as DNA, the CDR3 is TGTGCCAGCAGTGAGATCGCAGGGGGAGCAACTAATGAAAAACTGTTTTTT.